These 23 T cell receptor beta chains were sequenced from one sample in a study of cytomegalovirus exposure and HLA in healthy donors. This PCR relied on a set of 60 Vbeta primers and 13 Jbeta primers. TCRdb keeps only in-frame clones here, not all; method: immunoSEQ multiplex PCR. The sample shows about 180,000 clones, roughly 80% of them seen only once. The sequenced sample was PBMCs. These receptors all come from a woman aged 50 to 65 in good health and CMV-seronegative.

V and J are TRBV29-1 and TRBJ1-2, with TRBD1 identical over 7 bases. V lost 4 bases to trimming and J lost 3 bases; unmatched junction nucleotides: 2. The CDR3 totals 12 residues. Germline CDR1 reads SQVTM; CDR2 reads ANQGSEA. The CDR3 DNA is TGCAGCGTTGGGGACAGATACTATGGCTACACCTTC. It specifies CSVGDRYYGYTF.

This clone has only one observation. The chain combines TRBV19 with TRBJ2-1; possibly TRBD1 for D (5 bases). Germline CDR1 and CDR2: LNHDA and SQIVND (reference sequence). Trimming removed 5 bases at V and 6 bases at J, with 11 bases between. The CDR3 is 13 amino acids. Here the CDR3 reads CASSWGIPNEQFF. CDR3 nucleotide sequence: TGTGCCAGTAGTTGGGGCATCCCCAATGAGCAGTTCTTC. The entire variable domain, with the rest obtained from reference TRBV19 and TRBJ2-1, is as follows: DGGITQSPKYLFRKEGQNVTLSCEQNLNHDAMYWYRQDPGQGLRLIYYSQIVNDFQKGDIAEGYSVSREKKESFPLTVTSAQKNPTAFYLCASSWGIPNEQFFGPGTRLTVL.

The chain uses TRBV28 and TRBJ1-6; unclear D gene. The CDR3 covers 15 residues. V lost 3 bases to trimming and J lost 7 bases, with 13 bases between them. Germline CDR1 is MDHEN and CDR2 is SYDVKM. CDR3 nucleotides: TGTGCCAGCAGTTTGATTATGGCAGAAAATTCACCCCTCCACTTT. Protein sequence: CASSLIMAENSPLHF. Variable domain in full (rest from reference TRBV28 and TRBJ1-6): DVKVTQSSRYLVKRTGEKVFLECVQDMDHENMFWYRQDPGLGLRLIYFSYDVKMKEKGDIPEGYSVSREKKERFSLILESASTNQTSMYLCASSLIMAENSPLHFGNGTRLTVT.

V usage is TRBV7-2 and J usage is TRBJ2-4; D is unclear. The V and J ends lost 2 bases and 6 bases respectively, with 11 bases between them. CDR1 is SGHTA and CDR2 is FQGNSA in the germline V gene. CDR3 length: 14 amino acids. CDR3 DNA: TGTGCCAGCAGCTTATATGGGCTTGGAAACATTCAGTACTTC. This codes for CASSLYGLGNIQYF.

This clone was observed once. V and J are TRBV28 and TRBJ2-2; TRBD2 matches 12 bases. This CDR3 region has 17 residues. The germline CDR1 and CDR2 sequences are MDHEN and SYDVKM. J gave up 2 bases and V 6 bases, and 7 bases lay outside the gene matches. The CDR3 DNA follows: TGTGCCAGCAGCGTGGGACTAGCGGGCCAAAACACCGGGGAGCTGTTTTTT. It translates to CASSVGLAGQNTGELFF.

The V gene is TRBV5-1, the J gene TRBJ1-4; 7 bases agree with TRBD1. V dropped 2 bases and J dropped 8; count of bases not matched to a gene: 6. CDR1 and CDR2 (germline): SGHRS, YFSETQ. This CDR3 comprises 14 residues. CDR3 nucleotides: TGCGCCAGCAGCTTACAGGGGTATGAGGAAAAACTGTTTTTT. Its translation is CASSLQGYEEKLFF. Filled out from reference TRBV5-1 and TRBJ1-4, the complete variable domain reads KAGVTQTPRYLIKTRGQQVTLSCSPISGHRSVSWYQQTPGQGLQFLFEYFSETQRNKGNFPGRFSGRQFSNSRSEMNVSTLELGDSALYLCASSLQGYEEKLFFGSGTQLSVL.

The J gene is TRBJ1-2, the V gene TRBV30, with a possible D match to TRBD1 (5 bases). There are 16 residues in the CDR3. V was pared by 0 bases and J by 0 bases, with 14 bases between. Germline V gene sequence: CDR1 GTSNPN, CDR2 SVGIG (reference sequence). The CDR3 reads CAWSVGPGTANYGYTF. DNA for the CDR3: TGTGCCTGGAGTGTAGGCCCCGGGACTGCTAACTATGGCTACACCTTC.

The chain has TRBV2 and TRBJ2-5, with a possible D match to TRBD2 (6 bases). The CDR3 has 13 residues. V lost 8 bases and J 2 bases, leaving 12 bases between the germline ends. Germline V CDR1 and CDR2: SNHLY, FYNNEI. CDR3 sequence (DNA): TGTGCCAGCCAGCGGGCCATACAAGAGACCCAGTACTTC. This sequence encodes CASQRAIQETQYF.

The V call is TRBV5-1, the J call TRBJ2-3; 9 bases agree with TRBD2. V gave up 0 bases and J gave up 4 bases; unmatched junction bases: 6. The germline gives CDR1 SGHRS, CDR2 YFSETQ. The CDR3 is made up of 16 amino acids. CDR3 coding DNA: TGCGCCAGCAGCTTGGCTGCTAGCGGGGAATCAGATACGCAGTATTTT. This sequence encodes CASSLAASGESDTQYF.

The chain recombines TRBV5-1 with TRBJ2-7, with D maybe TRBD1 (6 bases). CDR3 size: 14 residues. CDR1 is SGHRS, CDR2 YFSETQ, per germline. V was clipped by 5 bases and J by 0 bases, with 12 bases between them. CDR3 bases: TGCGCCAGCAGTCAACAGGGAAGCTCCTACGAGCAGTACTTC. Translated: CASSQQGSSYEQYF.

This clone was counted only a few times. The V call is TRBV28, the J call TRBJ2-3; unclear D gene. Germline V gene lookup returns CDR1 MDHEN and CDR2 SYDVKM. The CDR3 extends over 11 amino acids. Trimming removed 8 bases from V and 5 bases from J, with 8 bases in between. In nucleotides, the CDR3 is TGTGCCAGCCTGTCCTTAGATACGCAGTATTTT. It is translated as CASLSLDTQYF. The full variable domain, with the rest looked up from reference TRBV28 and TRBJ2-3, is DVKVTQSSRYLVKRTGEKVFLECVQDMDHENMFWYRQDPGLGLRLIYFSYDVKMKEKGDIPEGYSVSREKKERFSLILESASTNQTSMYLCASLSLDTQYFGPGTRLTVL.

The chain combines TRBV7-6 with TRBJ2-1, with 13 nucleotides matching TRBD2. Per the germline V gene, CDR1 is SGHVS and CDR2 is FNYEAQ. The CDR3 has 15 residues. With V trimmed by 5 bases and J by 6 bases, 4 bases remained unmatched. CDR3 region: CASSPTSGRSNEQFF. The CDR3 DNA reads TGTGCCAGCAGCCCGACTAGCGGGAGGTCCAATGAGCAGTTCTTC.

The rearrangement links TRBV7-9 to TRBJ2-5; 8 positions agree with TRBD2. CDR1 is SEHNR and CDR2 is FQNEAQ in the germline V gene (reference sequence). This CDR3 region has 15 residues. The ends lost 0 bases at V and 3 bases at J; junction bases unmatched: 3. As DNA, the CDR3 is TGTGCCAGCAGCTTAGCGGGACTAGGGAAAGAGACCCAGTACTTC. It encodes CASSLAGLGKETQYF.

A single count supports this clone. The DNA for the CDR3 is TGTGCCAGCAGTACCCCCAGCGGGGTCTCCTACAATGAGCAGTTCTTC. Protein sequence: CASSTPSGVSYNEQFF. The V call is TRBV27, the J call TRBJ2-1; TRBD2 aligns across 7 bases. The CDR3 has 16 residues. Germline V CDR1 and CDR2: MNHEY, SMNVEV (reference sequence). Trimming at V came to 5 bases and at J to 0 bases, leaving 7 bases not matched to a gene.

The chain recombines TRBV5-6 with TRBJ1-3, with TRBD1 identical over 7 bases. The CDR3 has 16 amino acids. Losses at the gene ends were 4 bases for V and 7 bases for J; bases not matched to a gene: 14. Germline V lookup: CDR1 SGHDT, CDR2 YYEEEE. The CDR3 bases are TGTGCCAGCAGCCCGGCAAGGACAGGTTTTTCGAACACCATATATTTT. Protein: CASSPARTGFSNTIYF. Full variable domain (outside the CDR3, taken from reference TRBV5-6 and TRBJ1-3): DAGVTQSPTHLIKTRGQQVTLRCSPKSGHDTVSWYQQALGQGPQFIFQYYEEEERQRGNFPDRFSGHQFPNYSSELNVNALLLGDSALYLCASSPARTGFSNTIYFGEGSWLTVV.

This clone came up once. The chain links TRBV28 to TRBJ1-2; D unclear. The V and J ends lost 5 bases and 5 bases respectively, with 15 bases between them. Germline CDR1 is MDHEN and CDR2 is SYDVKM. The CDR3 length is 14 residues. CDR3 sequence (DNA): TGTGCCAGCAGTCCCCCCTGGGCGTCGTATGGCTACACCTTC. This sequence encodes CASSPPWASYGYTF.

This clone has more than one count but fewer than ten. The V gene is TRBV28, the J gene TRBJ2-7, with D uncertain. The CDR3 runs to 14 residues. V dropped 4 bases and J dropped 5 bases, with 15 bases sitting between them. Germline V gene sequence: CDR1 MDHEN, CDR2 SYDVKM. CDR3 in amino acids: CASSSPSVSHEQYF. DNA of the CDR3: TGTGCCAGCAGTTCACCCAGTGTTTCCCACGAGCAGTACTTC.

The chain employs TRBV7-9 and TRBJ2-3, with 9 nucleotides matching TRBD2. Germline CDR1 SEHNR, CDR2 FQNEAQ (reference sequence). This CDR3 is built from 14 residues. J gave up 4 bases and V 9 bases, and 8 bases lay outside the gene matches. CDR3 protein: CASRPGLASDTQYF. CDR3 nucleotides: TGTGCCAGTAGGCCGGGACTAGCATCAGATACGCAGTATTTT.

The rearrangement joins TRBV18 to TRBJ1-1; a possible D gene is TRBD1 (5 bases). The V gene lost 3 bases and the J gene lost 3 bases, with 14 bases spanning the gap. Germline values: CDR1 KGHSH, CDR2 LQKENI. The CDR3 is 15 residues long. CDR3 residues: CASSPRQKFHTEAFF. CDR3 bases: TGTGCCAGCTCACCCAGACAGAAATTCCACACTGAAGCTTTCTTT.

The chain couples TRBV27 to TRBJ2-7; 9 nucleotides agree with TRBD2. V lost 3 bases to trimming and J lost 6 bases; unmatched junction nucleotides: 9. Per the germline V gene, CDR1 is MNHEY and CDR2 is SMNVEV (reference sequence). This CDR3 is 15 amino acids long. CDR3 region: CASSFISGSGAEQYF. The CDR3 DNA reads TGTGCCAGCAGTTTTATTAGCGGGAGTGGTGCCGAGCAGTACTTC.

V and J are TRBV27 and TRBJ1-2; TRBD1 agrees at 9 bases. The germline V gene encodes CDR1 MNHEY and CDR2 SMNVEV (reference sequence). With 5 bases clipped from V and 5 bases from J, the junction kept 9 bases outside the gene matches. The CDR3 has 15 amino acids. The CDR3 spells CASSQTGQGYYGYTF. The CDR3 DNA follows: TGTGCCAGCAGTCAAACGGGACAGGGATATTATGGCTACACCTTC.

The chain joins TRBV7-9 to TRBJ1-4, with a weak D call TRBD1 (5 bases). The CDR3 is 16 amino acids. The germline V gene encodes CDR1 SEHNR and CDR2 FQNEAQ (reference sequence). V was clipped by 4 bases and J by 5 bases, with 17 bases between them. DNA of the CDR3: TGTGCCAGCAGCTATTCGTCTGGACAAGGAAATGAAAAACTGTTTTTT. This gives the protein CASSYSSGQGNEKLFF.

This rearrangement joins TRBV5-4 to TRBJ2-7; D possibly corresponds to TRBD2 (5 bases). The CDR3 sequence is 13 residues long. Trimming took off 0 bases at V and 2 bases at J, with 6 bases between the two ends. Germline-derived CDR1 and CDR2 are SGHNT and YYREEE (reference sequence). Here the CDR3 DNA reads TGTGCCAGCAGCTTGGCGGGAACCTACGAGCAGTACTTC. It specifies CASSLAGTYEQYF.